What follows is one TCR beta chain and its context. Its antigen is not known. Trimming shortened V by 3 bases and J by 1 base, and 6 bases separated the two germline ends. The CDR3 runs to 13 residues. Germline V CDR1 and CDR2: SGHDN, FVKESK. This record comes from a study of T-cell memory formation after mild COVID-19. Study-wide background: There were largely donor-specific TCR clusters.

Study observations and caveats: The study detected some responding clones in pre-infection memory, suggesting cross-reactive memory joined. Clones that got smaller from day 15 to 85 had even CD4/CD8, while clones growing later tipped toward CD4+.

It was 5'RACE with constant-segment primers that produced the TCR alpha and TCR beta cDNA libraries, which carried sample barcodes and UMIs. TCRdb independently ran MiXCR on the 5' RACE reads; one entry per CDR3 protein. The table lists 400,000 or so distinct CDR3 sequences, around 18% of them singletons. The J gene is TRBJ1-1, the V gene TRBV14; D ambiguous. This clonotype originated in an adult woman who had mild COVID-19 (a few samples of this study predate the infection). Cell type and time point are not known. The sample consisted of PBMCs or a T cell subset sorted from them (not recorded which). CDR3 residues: CASSHRQNTEAFF. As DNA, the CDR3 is TGTGCCAGCAGCCACCGACAGAACACTGAAGCTTTCTTT.